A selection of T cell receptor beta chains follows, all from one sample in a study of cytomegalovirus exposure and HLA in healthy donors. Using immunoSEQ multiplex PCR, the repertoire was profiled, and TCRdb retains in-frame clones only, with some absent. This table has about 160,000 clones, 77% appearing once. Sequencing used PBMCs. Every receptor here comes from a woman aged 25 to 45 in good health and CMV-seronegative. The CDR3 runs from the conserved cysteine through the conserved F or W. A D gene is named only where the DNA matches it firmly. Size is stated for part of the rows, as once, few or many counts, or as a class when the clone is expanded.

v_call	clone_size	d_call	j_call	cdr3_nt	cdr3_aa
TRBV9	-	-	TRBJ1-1	TGTGCCAGCAGCCCGGCGGGGGGCAACACTGAAGCTTTCTTT	CASSPAGGNTEAFF
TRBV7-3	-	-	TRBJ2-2	TGTGCCAGCAGCCAAGGACTAAACACCGGGGAGCTGTTTTTT	CASSQGLNTGELFF
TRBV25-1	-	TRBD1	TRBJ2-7	TGTGCCAGCAGTGAACGGGACAGTAGCTACGAGCAGTACTTC	CASSERDSSYEQYF
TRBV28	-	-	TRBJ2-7	TGTACCAGCAGTTTCGGAGGCTCCTACGAGCAGTACTTC	CTSSFGGSYEQYF
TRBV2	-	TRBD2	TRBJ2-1	TGTGCCAGCCGCCGGGAGGGGGAGGGGGTCAAAGAGCAGTTCTTC	CASRREGEGVKEQFF
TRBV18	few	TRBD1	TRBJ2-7	TGTGCCAGCTCCCCGGACAGGAACTTCTACGAGCAGTACTTC	CASSPDRNFYEQYF
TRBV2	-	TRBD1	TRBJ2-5	TGTGCCAGCAGCTTGGACAGGGTTGAGACCCAGTACTTC	CASSLDRVETQYF
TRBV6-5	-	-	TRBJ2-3	TGTGCCAGCATGCGACAGTCTCGAACAGATACGCAGTATTTT	CASMRQSRTDTQYF
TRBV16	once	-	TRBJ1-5	TGTGCCAGCAGCCTACAGGGAGGCAATCAGCCCCAGCATTTT	CASSLQGGNQPQHF
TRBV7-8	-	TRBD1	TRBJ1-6	TGTGCCAGCAGCTCGGAGACAGGGTGGAATTCACCCCTCCACTTT	CASSSETGWNSPLHF
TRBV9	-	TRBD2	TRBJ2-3	TGTGCCAGCAGCCCCGGGACTATACGCACAGATACGCAGTATTTT	CASSPGTIRTDTQYF
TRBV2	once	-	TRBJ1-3	TGTGCCAGCAGTGTGTCCGGGTTTGGAAACACCATATATTTT	CASSVSGFGNTIYF
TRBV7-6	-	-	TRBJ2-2	TGTGCCAGCAGCCCCAACAGCAACACCGGGGAGCTGTTTTTT	CASSPNSNTGELFF
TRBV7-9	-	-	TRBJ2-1	TGTGCCAGCAGCTTAGAGACTAGAAGTCGTCATGAGCAGTTCTTC	CASSLETRSRHEQFF
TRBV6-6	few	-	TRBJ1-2	TGTGCCAGCAGTTACTCGGCTCCATATTATGGCTACACCTTC	CASSYSAPYYGYTF
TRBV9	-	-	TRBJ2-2	TGTGCCAGCAGAGTAGGGGCAGTAGCGAACACCGGGGAGCTGTTTTTT	CASRVGAVANTGELFF
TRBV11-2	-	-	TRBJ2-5	TGTGCCAGCAGCTTAGTCCGAGGCTGGGGCGGAGAGACCCAGTACTTC	CASSLVRGWGGETQYF
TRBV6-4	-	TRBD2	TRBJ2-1	TGTGCCAGCAGTCCGAGGGGCACTAGCGGGGACTACAATGAGCAGTTCTTC	CASSPRGTSGDYNEQFF
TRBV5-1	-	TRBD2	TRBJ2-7	TGCGCCAGCAAGATTAGCGGGGGGGCTTCCTACGAGCAGTACTTC	CASKISGGASYEQYF
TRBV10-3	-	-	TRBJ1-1	TGTGCCACCTCCCAGAACATGAACACTGAAGCTTTCTTT	CATSQNMNTEAFF
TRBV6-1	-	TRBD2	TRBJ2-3	TGTGCCAGCAGTGATGTAGCGGGGGGGACAGATACGCAGTATTTT	CASSDVAGGTDTQYF
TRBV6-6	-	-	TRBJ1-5	TGTGCCAGCAGTTACTCGGGGCAGGGAGGTCAGCCCCAGCATTTT	CASSYSGQGGQPQHF
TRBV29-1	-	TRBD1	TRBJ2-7	TGCAGCGTTGCTCCCACCGGGACAGGGAAGGTCGAGCAGTACTTC	CSVAPTGTGKVEQYF
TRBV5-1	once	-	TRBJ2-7	TGCGCCAGCAGCTTGGGAGCGAACTCCTACGAGCAGTACTTC	CASSLGANSYEQYF
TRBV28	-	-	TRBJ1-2	TGTGCCAGCAGTTCGACAGAATCGCAAGGTGGCTACACCTTC	CASSSTESQGGYTF
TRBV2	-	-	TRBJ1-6	TGTGCCAGCATCGGTAATTCACCCCTCCACTTT	CASIGNSPLHF
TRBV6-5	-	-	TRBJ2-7	TGTGCCAGCAGTTACTCAGAGCATCAGTACTTC	CASSYSEHQYF
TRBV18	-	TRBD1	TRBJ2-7	TGTGCCAGCTCACTCACAGGGGACAACGAGCAGTACTTC	CASSLTGDNEQYF
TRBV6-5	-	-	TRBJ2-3	TGTGCCAGCAGCCCCCGGCAGGGGGATACGCAGTATTTT	CASSPRQGDTQYF
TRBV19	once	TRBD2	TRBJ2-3	TGTGCCAGTACCCACGGGAGGACAGATACGCAGTATTTT	CASTHGRTDTQYF
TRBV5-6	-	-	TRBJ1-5	TGTGCCAGCAGCCGACTGGGCAATCAGCCCCAGCATTTT	CASSRLGNQPQHF
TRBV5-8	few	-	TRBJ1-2	TGTGCCAGCAGCTTGGACTGGACCCAAGGAGGGCCCTATGGCTACACCTTC	CASSLDWTQGGPYGYTF
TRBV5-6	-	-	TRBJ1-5	TGTGCCAGCAGCCAAGGCACAGGAGATAGCAATCAGCCCCAGCATTTT	CASSQGTGDSNQPQHF
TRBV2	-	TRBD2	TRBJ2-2	TGTGCCAGCAGTGACCCATCACTAGCGGGGGGGCAGAACACCGGGGAGCTGTTTTTT	CASSDPSLAGGQNTGELFF
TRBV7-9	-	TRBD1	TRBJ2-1	TGTGCCAGCAGCTTAGGGGGACAGGGGGCCTACAATGAGCAGTTCTTC	CASSLGGQGAYNEQFF
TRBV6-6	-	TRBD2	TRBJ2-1	TGTGCCAGCAATGCCGGGACTAGCTATACCGAGCAGTTCTTC	CASNAGTSYTEQFF
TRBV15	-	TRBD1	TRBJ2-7	TGTGCCACCAGCAAGGGACAGGGGGCAGGTATCTACGAGCAGTACTTC	CATSKGQGAGIYEQYF
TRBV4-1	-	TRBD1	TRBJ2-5	TGCGCCAGCAGCCAAGATTGGGGGACAGCTGAGACCCAGTACTTC	CASSQDWGTAETQYF
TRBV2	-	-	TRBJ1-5	TGTGCCAGCAGTGAAATCGCAGGGTCCCAGCATTTT	CASSEIAGSQHF
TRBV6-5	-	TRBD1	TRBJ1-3	TGTGCCAGCAGAATACAGGGGTCTGGAAACACCATATATTTT	CASRIQGSGNTIYF
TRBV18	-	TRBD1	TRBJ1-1	TGTGCCAGCTCACCCAGACAGGGTATAGAAGCTTTCTTT	CASSPRQGIEAFF
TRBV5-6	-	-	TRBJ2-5	TGTGCCAGCAGCTGGACTACCGGAGAGACCCAGTACTTC	CASSWTTGETQYF
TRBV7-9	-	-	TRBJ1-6	TGTGCCAGCAGCTTAAGCATGACGGGGAATTCACCCCTCCACTTT	CASSLSMTGNSPLHF
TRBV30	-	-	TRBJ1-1	TGTGCCTGGGACCGGGGGGCGCGTAGCACTGAAGCTTTCTTT	CAWDRGARSTEAFF
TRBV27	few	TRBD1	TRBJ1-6	TGTGCCAGCAGTCCTGGGACAGGGAGAGGTGTAGAGAATTCACCCCTCCACTTT	CASSPGTGRGVENSPLHF
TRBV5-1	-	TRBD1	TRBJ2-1	TGCGCCAGCAGCTTGGGTACCGGGACAGGGAACGATGAGCAGTTCTTC	CASSLGTGTGNDEQFF
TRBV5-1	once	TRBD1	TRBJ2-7	TGCGCCAGCAGCCTGACAGGGGGCCCGATCGAGCAGTACTTC	CASSLTGGPIEQYF
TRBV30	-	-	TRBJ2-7	TGTGCCTGGTCAATTGGGGGGACGGGCCCCTACGAGCAGTACTTC	CAWSIGGTGPYEQYF
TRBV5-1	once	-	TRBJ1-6	TGCGCCAGCAGCCTCCGGGAGGGACAAACAGGATTGGGCTATAATTCACCCCTCCACTTT	CASSLREGQTGLGYNSPLHF
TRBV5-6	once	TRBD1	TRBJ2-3	TGTGCCAGCAGCTGGGACAGGGTTCCAGATACGCAGTATTTT	CASSWDRVPDTQYF
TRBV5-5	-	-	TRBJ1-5	TGTGCCAGCAGCTTGTATGGGCAGAGCCAGGGGTGGTATCAGCCCCAGCATTTT	CASSLYGQSQGWYQPQHF
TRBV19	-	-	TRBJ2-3	TGTGCCAGTAGTAAGGGGCAGCCGGGCACAGATACGCAGTATTTT	CASSKGQPGTDTQYF
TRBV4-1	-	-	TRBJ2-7	TGCGCCAGCCGCAGACTAGAGAGCTCCTACGAGCAGTACTTC	CASRRLESSYEQYF
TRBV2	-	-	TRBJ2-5	TGTGCCAGCACCGAATGGGGCAGGGGTCAAGAGACCCAGTACTTC	CASTEWGRGQETQYF
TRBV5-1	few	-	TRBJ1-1	TGCGCCAGCAGCCTGGGACTGTGGATGGGGGGGAACACTGAAGCTTTCTTT	CASSLGLWMGGNTEAFF
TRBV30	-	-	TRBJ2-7	TGTGCCTGGACTCAACCCGGGACTCCCTACGAGCAGTACTTC	CAWTQPGTPYEQYF
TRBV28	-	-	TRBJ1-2	TGTGCCAGCAGGGGGGGGATCTATGGCTACACCTTC	CASRGGIYGYTF
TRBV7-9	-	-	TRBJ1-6	TGTGCCAGCAGCTTAACAACAGGGTGGGATTCACCCCTCCACTTT	CASSLTTGWDSPLHF
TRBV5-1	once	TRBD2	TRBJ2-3	TGCGCCAACAGCCGGGCGGGGGGGCCTGCATATGTGGCAGATACGCAGTATTTT	CANSRAGGPAYVADTQYF
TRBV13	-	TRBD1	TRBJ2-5	TGTGCCAGCAGCTCACGGGACAGGGGACAAGAGACCCAGTACTTC	CASSSRDRGQETQYF